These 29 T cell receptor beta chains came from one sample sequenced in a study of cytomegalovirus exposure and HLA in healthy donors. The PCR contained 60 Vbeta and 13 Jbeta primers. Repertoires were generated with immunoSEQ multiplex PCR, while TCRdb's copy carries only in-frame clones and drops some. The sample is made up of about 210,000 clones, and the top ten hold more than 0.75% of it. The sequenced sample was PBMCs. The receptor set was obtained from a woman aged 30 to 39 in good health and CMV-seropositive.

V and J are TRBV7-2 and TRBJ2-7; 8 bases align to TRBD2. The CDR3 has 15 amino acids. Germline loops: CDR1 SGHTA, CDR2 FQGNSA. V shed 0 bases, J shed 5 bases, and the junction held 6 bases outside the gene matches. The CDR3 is CASSLASGLVNEQYF. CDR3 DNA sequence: TGTGCCAGCAGCTTAGCATCGGGACTAGTAAACGAGCAGTACTTC.

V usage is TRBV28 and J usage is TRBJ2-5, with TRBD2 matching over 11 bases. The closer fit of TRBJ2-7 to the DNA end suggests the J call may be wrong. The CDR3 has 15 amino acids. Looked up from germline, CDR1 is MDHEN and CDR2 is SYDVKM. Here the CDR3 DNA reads TGTGCCAGCACCACTCTAGCGGGAGGTCTATACGAGCAGTACTTC. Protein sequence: CASTTLAGGLYEQYF.

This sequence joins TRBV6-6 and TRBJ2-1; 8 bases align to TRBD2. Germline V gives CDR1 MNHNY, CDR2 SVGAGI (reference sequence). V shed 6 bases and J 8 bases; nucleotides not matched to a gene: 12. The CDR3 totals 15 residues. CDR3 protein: CASSLRGSGSDEQFF. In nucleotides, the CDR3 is TGTGCCAGCAGCCTACGGGGGAGCGGGAGCGATGAGCAGTTCTTC.

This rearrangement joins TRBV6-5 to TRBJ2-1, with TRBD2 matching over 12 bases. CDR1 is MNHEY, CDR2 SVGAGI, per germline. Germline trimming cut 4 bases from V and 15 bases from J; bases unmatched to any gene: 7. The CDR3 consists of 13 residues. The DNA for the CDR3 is TGTGCCAGCAGTTCAGGACTAGCGGGAATGTTGTTCTTC. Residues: CASSSGLAGMLFF.

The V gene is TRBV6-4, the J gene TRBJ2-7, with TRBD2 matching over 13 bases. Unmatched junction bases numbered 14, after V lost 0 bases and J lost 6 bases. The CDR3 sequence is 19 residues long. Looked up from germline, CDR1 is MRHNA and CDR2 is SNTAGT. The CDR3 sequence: CASSDSDKLAGGSYCEQYF. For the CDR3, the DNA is TGTGCCAGCAGTGACTCGGATAAACTAGCGGGAGGGAGTTATTGCGAGCAGTACTTC.

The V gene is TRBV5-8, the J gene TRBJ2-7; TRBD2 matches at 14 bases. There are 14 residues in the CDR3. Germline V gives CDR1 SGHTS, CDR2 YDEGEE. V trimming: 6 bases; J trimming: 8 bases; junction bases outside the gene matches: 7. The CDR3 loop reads CASTRLAGGFKQYF. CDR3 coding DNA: TGTGCCAGCACCAGACTAGCGGGAGGGTTTAAGCAGTACTTC.

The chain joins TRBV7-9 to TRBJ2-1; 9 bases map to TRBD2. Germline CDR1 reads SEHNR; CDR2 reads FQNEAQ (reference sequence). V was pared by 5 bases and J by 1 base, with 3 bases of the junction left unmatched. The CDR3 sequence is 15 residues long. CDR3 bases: TGTGCCAGCAGCGTCAGCGGGGGGTCCTACAATGAGCAGTTCTTC. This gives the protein CASSVSGGSYNEQFF. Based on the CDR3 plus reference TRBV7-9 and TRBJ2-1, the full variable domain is DTGVSQNPRHKITKRGQNVTFRCDPISEHNRLYWYRQTLGQGPEFLTYFQNEAQLEKSRLLSDRFSAERPKGSFSTLEIQRTEQGDSAMYLCASSVSGGSYNEQFFGPGTRLTVL.

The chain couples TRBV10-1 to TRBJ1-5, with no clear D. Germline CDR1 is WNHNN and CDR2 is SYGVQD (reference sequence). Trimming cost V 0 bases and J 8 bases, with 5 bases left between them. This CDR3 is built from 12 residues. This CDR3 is CASSESSEPQHF. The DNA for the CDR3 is TGCGCCAGCAGTGAGTCATCCGAGCCCCAGCATTTT.

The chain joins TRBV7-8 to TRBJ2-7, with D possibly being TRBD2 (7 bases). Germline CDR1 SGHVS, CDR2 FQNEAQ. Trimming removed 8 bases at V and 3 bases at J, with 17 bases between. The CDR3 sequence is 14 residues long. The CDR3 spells CASGWGGANYEQYF. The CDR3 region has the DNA TGTGCCAGCGGCTGGGGGGGGGCTAACTACGAGCAGTACTTC.

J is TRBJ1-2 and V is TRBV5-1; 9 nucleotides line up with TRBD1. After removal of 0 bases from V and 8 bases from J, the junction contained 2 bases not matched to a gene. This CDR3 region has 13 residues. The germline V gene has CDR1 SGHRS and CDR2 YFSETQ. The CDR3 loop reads CASSLDRGQGYTF. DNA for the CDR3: TGCGCCAGCAGCTTGGACAGGGGGCAAGGCTACACCTTC.

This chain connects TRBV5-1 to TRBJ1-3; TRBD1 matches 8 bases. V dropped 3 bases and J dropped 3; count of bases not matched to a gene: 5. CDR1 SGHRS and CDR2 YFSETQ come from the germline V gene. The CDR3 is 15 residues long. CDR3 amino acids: CASSSRGQDGNTIYF. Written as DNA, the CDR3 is TGCGCCAGCAGCTCAAGGGGACAGGATGGAAACACCATATATTTT.

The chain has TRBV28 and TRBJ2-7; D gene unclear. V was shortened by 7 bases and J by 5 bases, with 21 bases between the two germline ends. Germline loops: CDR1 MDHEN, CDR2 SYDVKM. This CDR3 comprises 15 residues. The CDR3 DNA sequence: TGTGCCAGCAAGTTCCTGCCGACGGGTCACCACGAGCAGTACTTC. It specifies CASKFLPTGHHEQYF.

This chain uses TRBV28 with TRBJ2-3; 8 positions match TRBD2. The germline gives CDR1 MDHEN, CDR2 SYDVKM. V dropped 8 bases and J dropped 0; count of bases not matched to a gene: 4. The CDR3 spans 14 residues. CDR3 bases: TGTGCCAGCCAGACTAGCGCGAGCACAGATACGCAGTATTTT. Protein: CASQTSASTDTQYF.

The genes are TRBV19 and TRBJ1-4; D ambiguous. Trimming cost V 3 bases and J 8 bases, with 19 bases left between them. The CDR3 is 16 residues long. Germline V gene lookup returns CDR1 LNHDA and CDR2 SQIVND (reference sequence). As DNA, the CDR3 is TGTGCCAGTAGTATTAAGTTGCGGGGTGGAAAGGAAAAACTGTTTTTT. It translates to CASSIKLRGGKEKLFF.

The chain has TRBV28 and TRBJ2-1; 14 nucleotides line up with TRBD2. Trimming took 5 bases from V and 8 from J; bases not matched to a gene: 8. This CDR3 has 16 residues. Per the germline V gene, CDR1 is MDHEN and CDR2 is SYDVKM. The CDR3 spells CASSRAGLAGVYEQFF. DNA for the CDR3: TGTGCCAGCAGTCGCGCGGGACTAGCGGGAGTCTATGAGCAGTTCTTC.

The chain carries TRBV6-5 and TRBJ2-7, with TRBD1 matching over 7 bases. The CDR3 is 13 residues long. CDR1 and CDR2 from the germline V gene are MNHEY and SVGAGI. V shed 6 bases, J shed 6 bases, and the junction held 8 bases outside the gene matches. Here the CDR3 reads CASRPRDSAEQYF. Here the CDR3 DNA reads TGTGCCAGCAGACCCCGGGACAGTGCCGAGCAGTACTTC.

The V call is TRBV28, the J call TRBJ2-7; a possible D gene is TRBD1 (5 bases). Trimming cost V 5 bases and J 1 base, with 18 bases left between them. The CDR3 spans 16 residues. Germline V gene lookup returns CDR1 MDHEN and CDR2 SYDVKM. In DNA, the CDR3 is TGTGCCAGCAGTCCCCTGGGGTCCAAGGGGTCCTACGAGCAGTACTTC. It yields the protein CASSPLGSKGSYEQYF.

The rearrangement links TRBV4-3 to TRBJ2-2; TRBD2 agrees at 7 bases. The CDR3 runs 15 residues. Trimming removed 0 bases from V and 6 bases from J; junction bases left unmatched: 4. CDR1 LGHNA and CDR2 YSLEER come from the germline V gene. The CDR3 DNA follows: TGCGCCAGCAGCCAAGAAGTACTAGCGTCCGGGGAGCTGTTTTTT. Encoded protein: CASSQEVLASGELFF.

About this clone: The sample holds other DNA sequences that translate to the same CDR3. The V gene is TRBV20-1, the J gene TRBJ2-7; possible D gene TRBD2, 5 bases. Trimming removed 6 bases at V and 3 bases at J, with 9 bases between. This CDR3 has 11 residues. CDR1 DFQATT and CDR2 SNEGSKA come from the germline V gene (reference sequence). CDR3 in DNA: TGCAGTGCCAGCAGCGGCTACGAGCAGTACTTC. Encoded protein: CSASSGYEQYF.

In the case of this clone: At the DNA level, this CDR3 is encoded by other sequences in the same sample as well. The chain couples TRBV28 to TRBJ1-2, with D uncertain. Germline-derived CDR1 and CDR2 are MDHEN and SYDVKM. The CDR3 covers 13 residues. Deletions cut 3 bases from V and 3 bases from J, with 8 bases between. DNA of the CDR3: TGTGCCAGCAGTTTGGGGAGGGACTATGGCTACACCTTC. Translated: CASSLGRDYGYTF.

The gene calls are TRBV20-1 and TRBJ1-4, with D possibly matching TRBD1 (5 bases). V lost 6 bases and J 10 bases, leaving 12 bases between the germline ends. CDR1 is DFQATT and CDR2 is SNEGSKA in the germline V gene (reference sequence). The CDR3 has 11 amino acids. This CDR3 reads CSANVGGKLFF. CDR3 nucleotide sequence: TGCAGTGCAAACGTCGGGGGAAAACTGTTTTTT.

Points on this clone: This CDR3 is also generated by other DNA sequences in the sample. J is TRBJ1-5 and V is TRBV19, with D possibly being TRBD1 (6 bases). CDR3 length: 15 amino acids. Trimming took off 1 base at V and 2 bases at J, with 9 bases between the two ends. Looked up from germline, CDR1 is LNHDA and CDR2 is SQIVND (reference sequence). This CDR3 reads CASSIGGGGNQPQHF. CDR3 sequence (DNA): TGTGCCAGTAGTATAGGGGGGGGCGGCAATCAGCCCCAGCATTTT.

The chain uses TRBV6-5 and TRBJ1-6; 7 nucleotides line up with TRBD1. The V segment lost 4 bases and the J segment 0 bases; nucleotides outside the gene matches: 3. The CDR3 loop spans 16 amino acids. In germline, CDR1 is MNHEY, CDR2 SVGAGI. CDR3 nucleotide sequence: TGTGCCAGCAGTTCGACAGGGAGCTCCTATAATTCACCCCTCCACTTT. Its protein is CASSSTGSSYNSPLHF.

The CDR3 spells CASSPRQGIYGYTF. The DNA for the CDR3 is TGTGCCAGCAGCCCCCGACAGGGGATCTATGGCTACACCTTC. This chain joins TRBV11-1 and TRBJ1-2, with 8 nucleotides matching TRBD1. CDR3 size: 14 residues. Germline CDR1 and CDR2: SGHAT and FQDESV (reference sequence). V lost 5 bases to trimming and J lost 4 bases; unmatched junction nucleotides: 6. Combining the CDR3 with reference TRBV11-1 and TRBJ1-2 gives the whole variable domain EAEVAQSPRYKITEKSQAVAFWCDPISGHATLYWYRQILGQGPELLVQFQDESVVDDSQLPKDRFSAERLKGVDSTLKIQPAELGDSAMYLCASSPRQGIYGYTFGSGTRLTVV.

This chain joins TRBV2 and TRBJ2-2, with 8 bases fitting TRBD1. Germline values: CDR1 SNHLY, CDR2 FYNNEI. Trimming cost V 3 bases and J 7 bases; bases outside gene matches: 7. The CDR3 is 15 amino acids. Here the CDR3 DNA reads TGTGCCAGCAGTGAGACGACAGGGGTGATCGGGGAGCTGTTTTTT. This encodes CASSETTGVIGELFF.

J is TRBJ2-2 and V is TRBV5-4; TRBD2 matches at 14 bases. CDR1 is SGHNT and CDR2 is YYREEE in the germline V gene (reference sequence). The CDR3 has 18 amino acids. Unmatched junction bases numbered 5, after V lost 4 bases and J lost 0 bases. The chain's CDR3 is CASSLKTSGRANTGELFF. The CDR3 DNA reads TGTGCCAGCAGCCTTAAGACTAGCGGGAGGGCGAACACCGGGGAGCTGTTTTTT.

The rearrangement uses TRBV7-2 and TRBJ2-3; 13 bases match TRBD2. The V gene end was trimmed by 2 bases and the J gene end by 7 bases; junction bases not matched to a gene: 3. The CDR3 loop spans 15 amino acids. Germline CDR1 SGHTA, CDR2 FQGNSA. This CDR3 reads CASSLRTSGGHTQYF. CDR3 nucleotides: TGTGCCAGCAGCTTACGGACTAGCGGGGGTCATACGCAGTATTTT.

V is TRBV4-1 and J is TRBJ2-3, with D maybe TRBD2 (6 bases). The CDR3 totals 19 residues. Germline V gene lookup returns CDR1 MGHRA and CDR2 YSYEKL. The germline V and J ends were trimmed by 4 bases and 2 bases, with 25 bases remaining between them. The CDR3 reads CASSRGTIRRGDDTDTQYF. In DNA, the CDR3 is TGCGCCAGCAGCCGTGGAACCATCAGGAGGGGCGACGACACAGATACGCAGTATTTT.

CDR3 protein: CASNPRGQGSYNEQFF. The CDR3, as DNA: TGTGCCAGTAACCCCCGTGGGCAGGGGTCCTACAATGAGCAGTTCTTC. The chain is built from TRBV19 and TRBJ2-1; D may be TRBD1 (6 bases). The V and J ends lost 7 bases and 1 base respectively, with 17 bases between them. CDR3 length: 16 amino acids. CDR1 and CDR2 from the germline V gene are LNHDA and SQIVND (reference sequence).